The TCR beta chain described here comes from a study of T cells in Graves' hyperthyroidism and ophthalmopathy. Study results and caveats: Ophthalmopathy cases were set apart from stable hyperthyroidism by a 13 V-J model.

The CDR3 totals 15 residues. V dropped 1 base and J dropped 5; count of bases not matched to a gene: 5. The germline V gene has CDR1 LNHDA and CDR2 SQIVND (reference sequence). Details on this clonotype: Antigen: not known.

Any symptoms of ophthalmopathy came after the first hyperthyroidism diagnosis, from which the blood sample dates. RNA transcripts were the template for amplifying TCR beta CDR3 regions. HTBI primers were employed in a first-round RT-PCR of the TCR CDR3. TCRdb ran MiXCR on the multiplex PCR reads and lists one entry per CDR3 protein. This sample has about 290,000 distinct CDR3 sequences, with about an eighth found just once. Sequenced input: blood. The chain joins TRBV19 to TRBJ1-5, with TRBD1 matching over 7 bases. The clonotype comes from a woman in her twenties or thirties with Graves' hyperthyroidism that later progressed to Graves' ophthalmopathy. The CDR3 here is CASSIGEGQYQPQHF. CDR3 DNA sequence: TGTGCCAGTAGTATAGGTGAGGGACAGTATCAGCCCCAGCATTTT.